This TCR beta chain emerged from a study of cytomegalovirus exposure and HLA in healthy donors. The study's findings and limits: Sequence variants that were highly shared formed a cluster that was likely a sequencing artifact. Associated with HLA alleles at 0.05 false discovery rate in a later analysis were about 17,000 TCR beta sequences. Per a later analysis, HLA-associated TCR beta chains showed more clonal expansion than other, equally common TCR beta chains.

Comment on this clone: Its antigen is as yet unknown.

Researchers ran the PCR with 60 Vbeta and 13 Jbeta primers. Measured with immunoSEQ multiplex PCR; TCRdb has only the in-frame clones, and not every one. The sample has about 160,000 clones, around 80% seen once. CDR1 SQVTM and CDR2 ANQGSEA come from the germline V gene. This CDR3 region has 14 residues. The ends were cut back, 2 bases at V and 4 bases at J, with 14 bases in the middle. V is TRBV29-1 and J is TRBJ2-5; D is possibly TRBD1 (7 bases). The receptor comes from a male donor in good health and CMV-seropositive. The sequenced sample consisted of PBMCs. CDR3 sequence (DNA): TGCAGCGTTGAACTAGGAGGGGGCCGAGAGACCCAGTACTTC. As protein: CSVELGGGRETQYF.